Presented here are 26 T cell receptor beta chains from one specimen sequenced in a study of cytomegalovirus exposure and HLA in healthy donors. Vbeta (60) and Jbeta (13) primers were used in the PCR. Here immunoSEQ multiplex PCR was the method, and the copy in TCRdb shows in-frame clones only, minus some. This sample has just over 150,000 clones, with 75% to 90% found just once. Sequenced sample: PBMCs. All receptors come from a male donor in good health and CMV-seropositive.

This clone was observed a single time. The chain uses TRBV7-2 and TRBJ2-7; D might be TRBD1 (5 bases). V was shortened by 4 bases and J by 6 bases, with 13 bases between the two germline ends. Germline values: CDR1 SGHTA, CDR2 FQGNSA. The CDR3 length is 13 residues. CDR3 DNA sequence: TGTGCCAGCAGCTATCAGGGTGGGCTCGAGCAGTACTTC. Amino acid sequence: CASSYQGGLEQYF.

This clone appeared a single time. The CDR3 sequence is CASSEVTSGNTQYF. The CDR3 bases are TGTGCCAGCAGTGAAGTTACTAGCGGTAATACGCAGTATTTT. The chain recombines TRBV2 with TRBJ2-3; TRBD2 agrees at 8 bases. With V trimmed by 1 base and J by 7 bases, 4 bases remained unmatched. The CDR3 runs to 14 residues. Germline loops: CDR1 SNHLY, CDR2 FYNNEI.

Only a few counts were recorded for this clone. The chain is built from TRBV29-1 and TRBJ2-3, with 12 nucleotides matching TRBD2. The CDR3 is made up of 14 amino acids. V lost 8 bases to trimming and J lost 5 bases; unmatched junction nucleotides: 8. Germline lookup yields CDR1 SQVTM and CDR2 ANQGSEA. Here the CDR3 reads CSQASGRAIDTQYF. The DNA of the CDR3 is TGCAGCCAGGCTAGCGGGAGGGCCATAGATACGCAGTATTTT.

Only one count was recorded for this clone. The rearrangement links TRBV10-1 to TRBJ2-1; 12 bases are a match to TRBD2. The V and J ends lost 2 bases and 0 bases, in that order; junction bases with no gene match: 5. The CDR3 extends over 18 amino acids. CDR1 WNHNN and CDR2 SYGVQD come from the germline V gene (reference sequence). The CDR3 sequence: CASSEGLAGPSSYNEQFF. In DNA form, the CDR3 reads TGCGCCAGCAGTGAGGGACTAGCGGGACCTAGCTCCTACAATGAGCAGTTCTTC.

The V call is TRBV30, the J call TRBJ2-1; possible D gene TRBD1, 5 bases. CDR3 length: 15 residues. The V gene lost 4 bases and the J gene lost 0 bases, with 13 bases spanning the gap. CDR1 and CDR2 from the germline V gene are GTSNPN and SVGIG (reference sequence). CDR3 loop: CAWTSVDSSYNEQFF. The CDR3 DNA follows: TGTGCCTGGACTAGTGTCGACAGCTCCTACAATGAGCAGTTCTTC.

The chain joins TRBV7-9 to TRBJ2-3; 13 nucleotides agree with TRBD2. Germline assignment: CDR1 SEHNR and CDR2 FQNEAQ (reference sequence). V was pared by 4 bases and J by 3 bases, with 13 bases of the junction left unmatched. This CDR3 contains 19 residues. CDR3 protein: CASSSQEPGLAGDTDTQYF. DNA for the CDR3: TGTGCCAGCAGCTCCCAAGAACCAGGACTAGCGGGAGATACAGATACGCAGTATTTT.

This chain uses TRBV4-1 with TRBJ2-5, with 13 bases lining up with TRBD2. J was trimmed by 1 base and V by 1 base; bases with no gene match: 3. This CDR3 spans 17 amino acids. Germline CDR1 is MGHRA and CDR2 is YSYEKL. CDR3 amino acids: CASSQGGTSGIQETQYF. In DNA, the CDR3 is TGCGCCAGCAGCCAAGGCGGGACTAGCGGGATCCAAGAGACCCAGTACTTC.

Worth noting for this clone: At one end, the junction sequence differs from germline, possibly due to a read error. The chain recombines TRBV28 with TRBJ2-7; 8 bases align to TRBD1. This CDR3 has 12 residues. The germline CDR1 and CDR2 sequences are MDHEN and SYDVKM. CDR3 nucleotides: TGTGCCAGCAGTTCCGACAGGGGCCAGGGATTCTTC. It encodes CASSSDRGQGFF. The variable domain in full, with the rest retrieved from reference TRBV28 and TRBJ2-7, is DVKVTQSSRYLVKRTGEKVFLECVQDMDHENMFWYRQDPGLGLRLIYFSYDVKMKEKGDIPEGYSVSREKKERFSLILESASTNQTSMYLCASSSDRGQGFFGPGTRLTVT.

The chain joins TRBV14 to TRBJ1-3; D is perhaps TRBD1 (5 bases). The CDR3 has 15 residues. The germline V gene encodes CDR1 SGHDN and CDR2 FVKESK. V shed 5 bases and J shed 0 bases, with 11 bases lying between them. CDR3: CASSSRQFSGNTIYF. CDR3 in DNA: TGTGCCAGCAGCTCCCGACAGTTCTCTGGAAACACCATATATTTT.

The CDR3 DNA reads as TGTGCCAGCAGTCAGGGGAACAATCAGCCCCAGCATTTT. It is translated as CASSQGNNQPQHF. The chain uses TRBV6-5 and TRBJ1-5; possible D gene TRBD1, 6 bases. This CDR3 has 13 residues. Between the trimmed V and J ends, which lost 5 bases and 3 bases, there was a span of 8 bases. Germline CDR1 and CDR2: MNHEY and SVGAGI.

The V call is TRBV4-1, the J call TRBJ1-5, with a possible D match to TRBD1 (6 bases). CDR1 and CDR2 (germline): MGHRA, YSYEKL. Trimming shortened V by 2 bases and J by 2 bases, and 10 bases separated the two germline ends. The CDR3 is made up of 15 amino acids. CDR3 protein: CASSQNRTGNQPQHF. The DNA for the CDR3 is TGCGCCAGCAGCCAAAATAGGACAGGCAATCAGCCCCAGCATTTT.

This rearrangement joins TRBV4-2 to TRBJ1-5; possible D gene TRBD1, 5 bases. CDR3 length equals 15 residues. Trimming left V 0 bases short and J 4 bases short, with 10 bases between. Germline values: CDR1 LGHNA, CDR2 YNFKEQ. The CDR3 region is CASSQDRQTNQPQHF. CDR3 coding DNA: TGTGCCAGCAGCCAAGATAGACAGACGAATCAGCCCCAGCATTTT.

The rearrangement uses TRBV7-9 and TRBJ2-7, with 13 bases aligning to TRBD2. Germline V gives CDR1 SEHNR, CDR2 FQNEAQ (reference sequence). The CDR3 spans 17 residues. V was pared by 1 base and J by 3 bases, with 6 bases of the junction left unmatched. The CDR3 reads CASSLGGLAGNSYEQYF. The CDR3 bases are TGTGCCAGCAGCTTAGGGGGACTAGCGGGAAACAGCTACGAGCAGTACTTC.

The CDR3 loop is CASSEAPGHGISGNTIYF. CDR3 DNA sequence: TGTGCCAGCAGTGAAGCGCCGGGACACGGGATCTCTGGAAACACCATATATTTT. J is TRBJ1-3 and V is TRBV6-1, with D possibly TRBD1 on 6 matching bases. CDR3 size: 18 residues. Germline V lookup: CDR1 MNHNS, CDR2 SASEGT. Trimming stripped 0 bases from V and 0 bases from J, with 15 bases between.

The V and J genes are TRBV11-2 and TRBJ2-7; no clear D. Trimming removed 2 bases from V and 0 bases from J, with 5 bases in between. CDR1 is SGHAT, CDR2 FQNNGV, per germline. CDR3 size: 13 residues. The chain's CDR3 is CASSLSPSYEQYF. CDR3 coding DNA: TGTGCCAGCAGCTTATCTCCCTCCTACGAGCAGTACTTC.

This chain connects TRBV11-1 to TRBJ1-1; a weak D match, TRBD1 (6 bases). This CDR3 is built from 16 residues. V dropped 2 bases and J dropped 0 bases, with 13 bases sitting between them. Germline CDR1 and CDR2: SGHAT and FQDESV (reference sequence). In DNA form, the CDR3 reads TGTGCCAGCAGCTTAACCCCCCAGGGGATGAACACTGAAGCTTTCTTT. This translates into CASSLTPQGMNTEAFF.

The DNA of the CDR3 is TGTGCCAGCAGCCCCTGGGGAGCTGAGCAGTACTTC. Its protein is CASSPWGAEQYF. V usage is TRBV28 and J usage is TRBJ2-7; possibly TRBD2 for D (5 bases). CDR1 and CDR2 from the germline V gene are MDHEN and SYDVKM. Trimming pared 6 bases from V and 7 bases from J, leaving 13 bases between. The CDR3 contains 12 residues.

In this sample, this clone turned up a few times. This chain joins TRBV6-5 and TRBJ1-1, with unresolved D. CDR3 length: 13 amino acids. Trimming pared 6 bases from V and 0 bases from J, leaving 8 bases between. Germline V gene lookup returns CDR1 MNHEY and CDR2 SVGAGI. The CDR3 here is CASSSNMNTEAFF. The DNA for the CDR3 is TGTGCCAGCAGCTCGAACATGAACACTGAAGCTTTCTTT.

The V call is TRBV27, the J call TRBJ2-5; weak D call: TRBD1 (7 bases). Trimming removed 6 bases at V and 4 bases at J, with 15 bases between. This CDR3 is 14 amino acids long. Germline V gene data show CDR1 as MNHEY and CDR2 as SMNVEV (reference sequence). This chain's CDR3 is CASREPGGRETQYF. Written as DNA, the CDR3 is TGTGCCAGCAGAGAACCAGGGGGGAGAGAGACCCAGTACTTC.

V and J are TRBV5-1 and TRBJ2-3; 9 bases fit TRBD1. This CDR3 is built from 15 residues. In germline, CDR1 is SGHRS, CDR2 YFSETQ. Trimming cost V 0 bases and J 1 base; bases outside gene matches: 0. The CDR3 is CASSLGTGGTDTQYF. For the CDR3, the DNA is TGCGCCAGCAGCTTGGGGACAGGGGGCACAGATACGCAGTATTTT.

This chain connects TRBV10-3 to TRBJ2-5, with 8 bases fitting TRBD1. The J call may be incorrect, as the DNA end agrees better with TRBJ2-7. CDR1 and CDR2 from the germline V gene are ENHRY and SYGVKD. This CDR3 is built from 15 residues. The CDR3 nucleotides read TGTGCCATCAGTGAAGAGGCAGGACAGGGCTACGAGCAGTACTTC. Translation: CAISEEAGQGYEQYF.

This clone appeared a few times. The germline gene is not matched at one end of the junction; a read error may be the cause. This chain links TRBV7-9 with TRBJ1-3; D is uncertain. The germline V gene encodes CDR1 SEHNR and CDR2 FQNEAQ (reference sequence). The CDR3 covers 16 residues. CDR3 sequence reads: CSSSRLLGREGNTIYF. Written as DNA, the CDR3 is TGTTCCAGCAGCCGCCTCCTCGGGCGGGAGGGAAACACCATATATTTT.

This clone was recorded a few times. The CDR3 bases are TGTGCCTGGAGTAAGCGGGAGAGGGATACGCAGTATTTT. Its protein product is CAWSKRERDTQYF. The V gene is TRBV30, the J gene TRBJ2-3, with 8 bases aligning to TRBD2. The CDR3 spans 13 residues. Germline loops: CDR1 GTSNPN, CDR2 SVGIG (reference sequence). J lost 6 bases, V lost 2 bases, and 4 bases had no gene match.

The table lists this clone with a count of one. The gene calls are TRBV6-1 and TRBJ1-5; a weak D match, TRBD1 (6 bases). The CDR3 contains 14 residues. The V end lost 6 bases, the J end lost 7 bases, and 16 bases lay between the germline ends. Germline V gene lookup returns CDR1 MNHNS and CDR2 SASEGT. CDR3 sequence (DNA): TGTGCCAGCAGAGCGACAGGCCAAGGGCAGCCCCAGCATTTT. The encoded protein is CASRATGQGQPQHF.

The CDR3, as DNA: TGCGCCAGCAGCCCTACAGGGACCTACGAGCAGTACTTC. The encoded protein is CASSPTGTYEQYF. V gene TRBV5-1 combines with J gene TRBJ2-7, with D perhaps matching TRBD1 (6 bases). The length of the CDR3 is 13 residues. CDR1 and CDR2 (germline): SGHRS, YFSETQ. The V gene lost 4 bases and the J gene lost 2 bases, with 10 bases spanning the gap.

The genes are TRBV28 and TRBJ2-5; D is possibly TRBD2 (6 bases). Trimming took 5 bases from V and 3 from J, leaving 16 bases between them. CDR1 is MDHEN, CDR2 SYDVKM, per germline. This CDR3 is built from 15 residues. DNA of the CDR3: TGTGCCAGCAGTGAGACGGGACTGCCGAAAGAGACCCAGTACTTC. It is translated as CASSETGLPKETQYF.